The 9 T cell receptor beta chains below were found in one sample sequenced in a study of response to subunit inactivated influenza vaccine. TCRdb itself ran the RT-PCR reads through MiXCR, one entry per CDR3 protein. The repertoire has around 480,000 distinct CDR3 sequences, 9.5% to 13% of them found once; the top ten carry about 12%. Sample: PBMCs from blood, taken around seven weeks after vaccination. These receptors originate from a man between 45 and 60 years old who received an inactivated influenza vaccine.

This clonotype was counted a few times. The chain is built from TRBV28 and TRBJ2-4; perhaps TRBD2 as D (6 bases). The V and J ends lost 5 bases and 6 bases respectively, with 14 bases between them. The CDR3 runs 14 residues. Germline CDR1 reads MDHEN; CDR2 reads SYDVKM. The DNA of the CDR3 is TGTGCCAGCAGTCCCCAAGGAGGGTTAAACATTCAGTACTTC. It encodes CASSPQGGLNIQYF.

This clonotype was found many times. The rearrangement links TRBV6-1 to TRBJ2-5; maybe TRBD1 (6 bases). Per the germline V gene, CDR1 is MNHNS and CDR2 is SASEGT. This CDR3 comprises 14 residues. Trimming took off 2 bases at V and 7 bases at J, with 14 bases between the two ends. The CDR3 spells CASSERRTEGTQYF. The CDR3 nucleotides are TGTGCCAGCAGTGAAAGAAGGACAGAGGGGACCCAGTACTTC.

The chain couples TRBV20-1 to TRBJ2-1; D uncertain. Trimming removed 6 bases from V and 7 bases from J, with 19 bases in between. The CDR3 loop spans 14 amino acids. The germline gives CDR1 DFQATT, CDR2 SNEGSKA (reference sequence). The CDR3 sequence: CSARTGPNPNEQFF. The CDR3 DNA reads TGCAGTGCCAGGACCGGACCCAATCCAAATGAGCAGTTCTTC.

This clonotype was found a few times. This rearrangement joins TRBV4-1 to TRBJ2-1; 8 bases are a match to TRBD2. V shed 0 bases, J shed 0 bases, and the junction held 4 bases outside the gene matches. The length of the CDR3 is 17 residues. Germline-derived CDR1 and CDR2 are MGHRA and YSYEKL. The CDR3 protein is CASSQDWSGSSYNEQFF. The CDR3, as DNA: TGCGCCAGCAGCCAAGATTGGAGCGGGAGCTCCTACAATGAGCAGTTCTTC.

This clonotype was seen only a few times. This sequence joins TRBV20-1 and TRBJ2-7; D remains ambiguous. Per the germline V gene, CDR1 is DFQATT and CDR2 is SNEGSKA (reference sequence). Trimming removed 0 bases from V and 2 bases from J, with 11 bases in between. This CDR3 has 14 amino acids. The CDR3 DNA reads as TGCAGTGCTAGAGATTTTTCCAGACCCTACGAGCAGTACTTC. Amino acids: CSARDFSRPYEQYF.

In nucleotides, the CDR3 is TGTGCCAGCAGCCAAGATTCGAACACCGGGGAGCTGTTTTTT. Protein product: CASSQDSNTGELFF. The chain joins TRBV14 to TRBJ2-2, with D unresolved. The V gene lost 0 bases and the J gene lost 0 bases, with 2 bases spanning the gap. Germline V gene sequence: CDR1 SGHDN, CDR2 FVKESK. This CDR3 contains 14 residues.

The chain recombines TRBV10-3 with TRBJ1-5; a possible D gene is TRBD1 (6 bases). This CDR3 has 18 residues. CDR1 and CDR2 (germline): ENHRY, SYGVKD. The V and J ends lost 2 bases and 3 bases respectively, with 20 bases between them. Here the CDR3 reads CAISEKFILTGYNQPQHF. Written as DNA, the CDR3 is TGTGCCATCAGTGAGAAATTTATCTTGACAGGCTACAATCAGCCCCAGCATTTT.

In this sample, this clonotype turned up a few times. CDR3 bases: TGCAGTGCTAGCGACAGTACCTATAATTCACCCCTCCACTTT. It is translated as CSASDSTYNSPLHF. The V gene is TRBV20-1, the J gene TRBJ1-6; TRBD1 might be the D (5 bases). The germline V and J ends were trimmed by 3 bases and 2 bases, with 8 bases remaining between them. Germline values: CDR1 DFQATT, CDR2 SNEGSKA (reference sequence). CDR3 size: 14 residues.

This clonotype was observed a handful of times. The V gene is TRBV6-1, the J gene TRBJ1-2, with a possible D match to TRBD1 (6 bases). The CDR3 consists of 15 residues. V lost 6 bases to trimming and J lost 8 bases, with 22 bases between them. Germline V CDR1 and CDR2: MNHNS, SASEGT. The CDR3, as DNA: TGTGCCAGCAGAAACAGGGTTAAAGGAACTTGGGGCTACACCTTC. Translation gives CASRNRVKGTWGYTF.